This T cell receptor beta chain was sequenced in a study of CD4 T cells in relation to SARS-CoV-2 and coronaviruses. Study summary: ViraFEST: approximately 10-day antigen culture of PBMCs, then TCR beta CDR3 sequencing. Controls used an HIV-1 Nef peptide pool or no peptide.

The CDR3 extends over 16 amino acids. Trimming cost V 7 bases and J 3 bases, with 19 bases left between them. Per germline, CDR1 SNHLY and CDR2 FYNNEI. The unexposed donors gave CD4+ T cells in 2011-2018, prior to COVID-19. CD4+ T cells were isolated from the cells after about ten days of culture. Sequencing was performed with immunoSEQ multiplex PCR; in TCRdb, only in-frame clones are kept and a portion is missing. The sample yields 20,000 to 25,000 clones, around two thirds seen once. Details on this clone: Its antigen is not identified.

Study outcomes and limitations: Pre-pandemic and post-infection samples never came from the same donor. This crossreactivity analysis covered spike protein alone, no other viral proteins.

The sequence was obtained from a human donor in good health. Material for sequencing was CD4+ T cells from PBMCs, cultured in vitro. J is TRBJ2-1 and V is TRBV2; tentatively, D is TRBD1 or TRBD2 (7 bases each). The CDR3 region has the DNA TGTGCCAGCATAGACCAAACAGGGGACTACTACAATGAGCAGTTCTTC. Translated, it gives CASIDQTGDYYNEQFF. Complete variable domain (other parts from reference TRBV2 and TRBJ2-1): EPEVTQTPSHQVTQMGQEVILRCVPISNHLYFYWYRQILGQKVEFLVSFYNNEISEKSEIFDDQFSVERPDGSNFTLKIRSTKLEDSAMYFCASIDQTGDYYNEQFFGPGTRLTVL.